This T cell receptor beta chain is from a study of PD-L1 blockade in urothelial cancer. Background on the study: Males with urothelial cancer arising in the bladder constituted about nine tenths of the roughly 29 patients. Once treatment had started, blood was analyzed at 3 weeks (second dose) and again at 6 weeks.

A total of 1 to 8 samples per patient were collected pretreatment and on-treatment. Each PCR contained spiked-in synthetic TCR analog templates. Profiled with immunoSEQ multiplex PCR; TCRdb holds only in-frame clones, not every one. The sample has some 100,000 clones, 91% seen once. In germline, CDR1 is SGHRS, CDR2 YFSETQ. The CDR3 runs to 14 residues. The J segment lost 0 bases and the V segment lost 6 bases, leaving 3 bases of the junction unmatched. The sample holds a few counts of this clone. The sample here was PBMCs, taken around atezolizumab (anti-PD-L1) treatment. The gene calls are TRBV5-1 and TRBJ2-1; 7 bases agree with TRBD1. The receptor was isolated from a woman of 80 years or more with urothelial cancer. The CDR3 region has the DNA TGCGCCAGCACCAGGGACAGCTCCTACAATGAGCAGTTCTTC. Translation: CASTRDSSYNEQFF.